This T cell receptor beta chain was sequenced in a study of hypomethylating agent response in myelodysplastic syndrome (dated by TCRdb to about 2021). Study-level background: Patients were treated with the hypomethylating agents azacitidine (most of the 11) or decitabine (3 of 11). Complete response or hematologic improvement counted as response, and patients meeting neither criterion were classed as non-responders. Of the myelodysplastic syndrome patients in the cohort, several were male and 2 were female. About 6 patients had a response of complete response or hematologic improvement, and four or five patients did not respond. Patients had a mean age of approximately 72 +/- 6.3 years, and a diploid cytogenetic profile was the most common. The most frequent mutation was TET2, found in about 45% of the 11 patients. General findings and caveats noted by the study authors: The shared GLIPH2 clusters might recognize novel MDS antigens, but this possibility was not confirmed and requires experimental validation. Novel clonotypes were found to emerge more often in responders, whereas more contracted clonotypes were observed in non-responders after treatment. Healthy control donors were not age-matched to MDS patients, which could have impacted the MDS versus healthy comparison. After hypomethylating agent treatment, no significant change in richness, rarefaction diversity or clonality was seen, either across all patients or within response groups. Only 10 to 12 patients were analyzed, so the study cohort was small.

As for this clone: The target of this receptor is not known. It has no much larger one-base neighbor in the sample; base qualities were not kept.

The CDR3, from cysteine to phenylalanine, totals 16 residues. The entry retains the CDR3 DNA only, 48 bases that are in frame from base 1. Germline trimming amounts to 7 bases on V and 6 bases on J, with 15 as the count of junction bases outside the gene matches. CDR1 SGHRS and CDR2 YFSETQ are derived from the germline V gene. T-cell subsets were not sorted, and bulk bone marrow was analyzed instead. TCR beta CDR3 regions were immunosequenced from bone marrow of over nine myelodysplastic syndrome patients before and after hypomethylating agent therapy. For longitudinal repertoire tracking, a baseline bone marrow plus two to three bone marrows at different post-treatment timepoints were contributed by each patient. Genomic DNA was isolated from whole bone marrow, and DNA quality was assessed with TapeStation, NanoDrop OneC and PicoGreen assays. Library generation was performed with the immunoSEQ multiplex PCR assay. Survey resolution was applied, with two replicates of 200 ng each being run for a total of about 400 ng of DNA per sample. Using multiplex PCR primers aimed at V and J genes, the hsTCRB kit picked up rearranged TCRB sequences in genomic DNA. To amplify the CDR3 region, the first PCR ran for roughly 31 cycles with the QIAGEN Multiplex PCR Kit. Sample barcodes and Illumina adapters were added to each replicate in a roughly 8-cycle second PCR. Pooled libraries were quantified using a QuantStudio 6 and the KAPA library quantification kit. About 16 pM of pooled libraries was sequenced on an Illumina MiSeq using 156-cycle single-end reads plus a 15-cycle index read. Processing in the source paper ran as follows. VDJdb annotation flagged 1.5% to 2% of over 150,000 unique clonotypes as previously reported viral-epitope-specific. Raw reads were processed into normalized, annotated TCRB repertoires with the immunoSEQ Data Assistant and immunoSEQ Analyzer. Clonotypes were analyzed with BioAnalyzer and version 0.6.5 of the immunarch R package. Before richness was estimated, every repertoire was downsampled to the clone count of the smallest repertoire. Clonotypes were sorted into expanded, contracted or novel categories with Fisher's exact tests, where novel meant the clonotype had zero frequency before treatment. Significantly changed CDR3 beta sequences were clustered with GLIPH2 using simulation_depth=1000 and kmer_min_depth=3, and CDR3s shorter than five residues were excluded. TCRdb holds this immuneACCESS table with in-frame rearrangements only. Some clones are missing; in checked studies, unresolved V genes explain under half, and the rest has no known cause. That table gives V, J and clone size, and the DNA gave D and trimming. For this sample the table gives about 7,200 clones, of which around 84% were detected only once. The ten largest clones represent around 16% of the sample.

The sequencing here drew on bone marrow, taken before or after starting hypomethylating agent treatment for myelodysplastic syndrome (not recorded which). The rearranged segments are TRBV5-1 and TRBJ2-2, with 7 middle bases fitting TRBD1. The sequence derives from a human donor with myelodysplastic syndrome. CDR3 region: CASPKEGGYSAGELFF. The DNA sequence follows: TGCGCCAGCCCGAAGGAAGGGGGCTATTCAGCCGGGGAGCTGTTTTTT.